A selection of T cell receptor beta chains follows, all from one sample in a study of response to subunit inactivated influenza vaccine. TCRdb reanalysed the RT-PCR reads using MiXCR and keeps one entry per CDR3 protein. The sample lists hundreds of thousands of distinct CDR3 sequences, around 8% occurring once. The starting material was PBMCs from blood, obtained 23 months after vaccination. These receptors came from a man aged 50 to 69 who received an inactivated influenza vaccine. Both conserved end residues are part of each CDR3. The order of the fields is CDR3 protein, J gene, clone size, V gene. Rows may omit the clone size; those that give it use once, few, many or a size class.

CASTGGLSTDTQYF | TRBJ2-3 | many | TRBV6-1
CASSLDRTGQYYTEAFF | TRBJ1-1 | many | TRBV7-9
CASSRRTSGLSTDTQYF | TRBJ2-3 | few | TRBV6-1
CASSYSWADTQYF | TRBJ2-3 | NA | TRBV6-5
CASSRQESTGELFF | TRBJ2-2 | few | TRBV7-8
CASSQDGRHNEQYF | TRBJ2-7 | NA | TRBV14
CSARDLAGGGQETQYF | TRBJ2-5 | NA | TRBV20-1
CASRQQTGFQDTQYF | TRBJ2-3 | many | TRBV4-1
CASSPSAVLNTEAFF | TRBJ1-1 | NA | TRBV6-1
CASRPGTGDTGELFF | TRBJ2-2 | many | TRBV12-3/TRBV12-4
CASSPGTSGRALNEQFF | TRBJ2-1 | NA | TRBV5-1
CASSPNEGGEAFF | TRBJ1-1 | few | TRBV18
CASRRIGTSYEQYF | TRBJ2-7 | NA | TRBV6-1
CASSQNRGREGRVRSNTQYF | TRBJ2-3 | many | TRBV3-1
CSARGLSGGTDTQYF | TRBJ2-3 | NA | TRBV20-1
CASSQGGGANTGELFF | TRBJ2-2 | NA | TRBV3-1
CSARDLSAETQYF | TRBJ2-5 | NA | TRBV20-1
CASSLRQRTNYGYTF | TRBJ1-2 | few | TRBV28
CSARTKGQHQPQHF | TRBJ1-5 | many | TRBV20-1
CASSRRSSGRSYEQYF | TRBJ2-7 | few | TRBV7-2
CASSDPRKYNEQFF | TRBJ2-1 | few | TRBV4-1
CASSLMGDREQFF | TRBJ2-1 | NA | TRBV7-2
CASREPWGNEQFF | TRBJ2-1 | few | TRBV19
CASSEWIGQTNEKLFF | TRBJ1-4 | many | TRBV25-1
CASSFGIRVDEQFF | TRBJ2-1 | NA | TRBV12-3/TRBV12-4
CASSLIPDGSSYEQYF | TRBJ2-7 | NA | TRBV5-5
CASSQGTGLYGYTF | TRBJ1-2 | few | TRBV4-1
CASSRPSRGVAYEQYF | TRBJ2-7 | few | TRBV4-2
CSARSQYTDTQYF | TRBJ2-3 | NA | TRBV20-1
CASTFDRGELFF | TRBJ2-2 | few | TRBV5-4
CASSLVGGADIQYF | TRBJ2-4 | many | TRBV5-1
CASSLGGQGGNEQFF | TRBJ2-1 | many | TRBV5-1
CASSQGPMEPQHF | TRBJ1-5 | NA | TRBV4-1
CASSQVTSLDTQYF | TRBJ2-3 | many | TRBV3-1
CASSLVVGGQYNEQFF | TRBJ2-1 | few | TRBV7-9
CASRPGASGAFF | TRBJ2-1 | NA | TRBV6-6